This passage covers 29 T cell receptor beta chains from one sample sequenced in a study of CD8 T cells in Susac syndrome. Random hexamers were used to reverse transcribe an amount of about 0.45 to 1 ug RNA. TCRdb re-analysed the immunoSEQ multiplex PCR reads in MiXCR, keeping a single row per CDR3 protein. Altogether roughly 80,000 distinct CDR3 sequences are present, 85% to 95% being singletons, with the ten largest covering 0.26%. The sequenced sample consisted of CD8+ T cells from PBMCs. The receptors here all came from a human donor in good health.

The chain recombines TRBV29-1 with TRBJ1-2, with D tentatively TRBD1 (5 bases). V was clipped by 3 bases and J by 5 bases, with 13 bases between them. The germline CDR1 and CDR2 sequences are SQVTM and ANQGSEA. The CDR3 totals 13 residues. The CDR3 reads CSVDWGTDYGYTF. CDR3 in DNA: TGCAGCGTTGATTGGGGGACGGATTATGGCTACACCTTC.

The J gene is TRBJ2-1, the V gene TRBV9; D may be TRBD2 (6 bases). Trimming took 3 bases from V and 5 from J, leaving 15 bases between them. This CDR3 is 15 amino acids long. From germline, CDR1 is SGDLS and CDR2 YYNGEE. The DNA of the CDR3 is TGTGCCAGCAGCGCCCAAAATCGGAGGGACAATGAGCAGTTCTTC. Translating gives CASSAQNRRDNEQFF.

The chain employs TRBV20-1 and TRBJ2-2; 15 bases are shared with TRBD2. This CDR3 has 20 amino acids. Germline V gene sequence: CDR1 DFQATT, CDR2 SNEGSKA (reference sequence). V lost 3 bases to trimming and J lost 0 bases; unmatched junction nucleotides: 11. CDR3 loop: CSASPLGLAGGLTNTGELFF. In DNA form, the CDR3 reads TGCAGTGCTAGTCCCCTTGGACTAGCGGGAGGGCTAACGAACACCGGGGAGCTGTTTTTT.

V gene TRBV5-1 combines with J gene TRBJ2-3, with TRBD2 identical over 8 bases. The CDR3 sequence is 14 residues long. V shed 6 bases and J 1 base; nucleotides not matched to a gene: 4. Germline V gene data show CDR1 as SGHRS and CDR2 as YFSETQ. The DNA for the CDR3 is TGCGCCAGCACCCAAGCGGGAGGCACAGATACGCAGTATTTT. This translates into CASTQAGGTDTQYF.

The rearrangement joins TRBV7-9 to TRBJ2-1; no firm D call. Germline CDR1 is SEHNR and CDR2 is FQNEAQ (reference sequence). The CDR3 spans 13 residues. V was pared by 6 bases and J by 8 bases, with 14 bases between. The CDR3 loop reads CASRAESHDEQFF. CDR3 DNA sequence: TGTGCCAGCAGGGCTGAGTCTCACGATGAGCAGTTCTTC. The complete variable domain, with remaining parts taken from reference TRBV7-9 and TRBJ2-1, reads DTGVSQNPRHKITKRGQNVTFRCDPISEHNRLYWYRQTLGQGPEFLTYFQNEAQLEKSRLLSDRFSAERPKGSFSTLEIQRTEQGDSAMYLCASRAESHDEQFFGPGTRLTVL.

Only one count was recorded for this clonotype. The CDR3 nucleotides are TGCAGCGTTGAATCGTTCGGAGCCAGGGAGGTCGACTATGGCTACACCTTC. Amino acids: CSVESFGAREVDYGYTF. The chain couples TRBV29-1 to TRBJ1-2; a weak D match, TRBD1 (5 bases). The CDR3 has 17 residues. Trimming took off 2 bases at V and 3 bases at J, with 22 bases between the two ends. Germline V gives CDR1 SQVTM, CDR2 ANQGSEA.

The CDR3 loop is CASSQGWTESHGYTF. The CDR3 DNA is TGCGCCAGCAGCCAAGGATGGACAGAATCTCATGGCTACACCTTC. The gene calls are TRBV4-1 and TRBJ1-2, with a tentative D call TRBD1 (6 bases). V was trimmed by 1 base and J by 6 bases, leaving 15 bases between them. Per the germline V gene, CDR1 is MGHRA and CDR2 is YSYEKL. The CDR3 extends over 15 amino acids.

The rearrangement uses TRBV29-1 and TRBJ2-1, with unresolved D. The CDR3 consists of 13 residues. Trimming pared 4 bases from V and 3 bases from J, leaving 10 bases between. Germline V gene data show CDR1 as SQVTM and CDR2 as ANQGSEA. The CDR3 bases are TGCAGCGTTGGATTGGCGAACTACAATGAGCAGTTCTTC. Translated, it gives CSVGLANYNEQFF.

CDR3 nucleotides: TGTGCCACCAGCACCACGGGACTAGCGGGAGGGTCCTACAATGAGCAGTTCTTC. Translating gives CATSTTGLAGGSYNEQFF. The chain couples TRBV24-1 to TRBJ2-1; TRBD2 matches 16 bases. Germline V gene sequence: CDR1 KGHDR, CDR2 SFDVKD. V was clipped by 7 bases and J by 1 base; unmatched bases: 6. The CDR3 runs to 18 residues.

V is TRBV15 and J is TRBJ2-7; tentatively, D is TRBD2 (5 bases). The CDR3 runs 14 residues. V was shortened by 6 bases and J by 3 bases, with 15 bases between the two germline ends. CDR1 and CDR2 (germline): LNHNV, YYDKDF (reference sequence). In DNA form, the CDR3 reads TGTGCCACCAGTTGGGGAGTCACGGGCTACGAGCAGTACGTC. This translates into CATSWGVTGYEQYV.

The rearrangement uses TRBV30 and TRBJ2-5, with 12 nucleotides matching TRBD2. The CDR3 loop spans 17 amino acids. CDR1 GTSNPN and CDR2 SVGIG come from the germline V gene (reference sequence). After removal of 2 bases from V and 4 bases from J, the junction contained 11 bases not matched to a gene. CDR3 in amino acids: CAWSWLAGGRGIETQYF. Written as DNA, the CDR3 is TGTGCCTGGAGTTGGCTAGCGGGAGGGCGGGGGATAGAGACCCAGTACTTC.

The chain carries TRBV2 and TRBJ1-6, with D perhaps matching TRBD1 (5 bases). Germline-derived CDR1 and CDR2 are SNHLY and FYNNEI. V dropped 5 bases and J dropped 10 bases, with 12 bases sitting between them. This CDR3 has 13 residues. The DNA for the CDR3 is TGTGCCAGCAGTAGATGGGGGAACTCACCCCTCCACTTT. This encodes CASSRWGNSPLHF.

J is TRBJ2-1 and V is TRBV20-1; TRBD2 matches at 9 bases. The junction had 5 bases not matched to a gene; V was cut back by 2 bases and J by 9 bases. This CDR3 comprises 13 residues. Per the germline V gene, CDR1 is DFQATT and CDR2 is SNEGSKA (reference sequence). CDR3 sequence: CSARHGLAREQFF. CDR3 bases: TGCAGTGCTAGACACGGACTAGCGCGTGAGCAGTTCTTC.

This sequence joins TRBV7-9 and TRBJ1-6; 8 bases are a match to TRBD1. The trim removed 6 bases at V and 7 bases at J, leaving 11 bases unmatched. This CDR3 region has 16 residues. CDR1 is SEHNR, CDR2 FQNEAQ, per germline (reference sequence). Written as DNA, the CDR3 is TGTGCCAGCAGTCGCCAGGGGGCGGGAAAGAATTCACCCCTCCACTTT. It encodes CASSRQGAGKNSPLHF.

The chain carries TRBV2 and TRBJ2-5, with D unresolved. This CDR3 comprises 10 residues. CDR1 SNHLY and CDR2 FYNNEI come from the germline V gene. The ends were cut back, 8 bases at V and 11 bases at J, with 12 bases in the middle. The DNA of the CDR3 is TGTGCCAGCCCGGGTCTTACTCAGTACTTC. Amino acid sequence: CASPGLTQYF. The whole variable domain, filled in from reference TRBV2 and TRBJ2-5, reads EPEVTQTPSHQVTQMGQEVILRCVPISNHLYFYWYRQILGQKVEFLVSFYNNEISEKSEIFDDQFSVERPDGSNFTLKIRSTKLEDSAMYFCASPGLTQYFGPGTRLLVL.

V usage is TRBV29-1 and J usage is TRBJ1-2; D might be TRBD1 (5 bases). The V gene lost 8 bases and the J gene lost 2 bases, with 12 bases spanning the gap. In germline, CDR1 is SQVTM, CDR2 ANQGSEA. The CDR3 runs 12 residues. Here the CDR3 reads CSLRDQNYGYTF. CDR3 coding DNA: TGCAGCCTCAGGGATCAAAACTATGGCTACACCTTC.

The gene calls are TRBV27 and TRBJ2-1; tentative D call: TRBD1 (5 bases). The length of the CDR3 is 16 residues. With 4 bases removed from V and 4 bases from J, the gap between germline ends came to 17 bases. Germline CDR1 MNHEY, CDR2 SMNVEV (reference sequence). The CDR3 sequence is CASSYGQGPLYNEQFF. The CDR3 bases are TGTGCCAGCAGTTACGGCCAGGGTCCCCTTTACAATGAGCAGTTCTTC.

This sequence joins TRBV12-3 or TRBV12-4 and TRBJ1-6, with 8 positions matching TRBD1. The ends lost 6 bases at V and 7 bases at J; junction bases unmatched: 5. The CDR3 runs to 14 residues. Here the CDR3 reads CASSLRQGNSPLHF. The CDR3 DNA is TGTGCCAGCAGCCTCCGACAGGGGAATTCACCCCTCCACTTT.

CDR3 DNA sequence: TGTGCCAGCAGCTTGGGGGAAGTTTCCTCCTACGAGCAGTACGTC. Amino acid sequence: CASSLGEVSSYEQYV. The chain links TRBV5-6 to TRBJ2-7; D is unresolved. Deletions cut 0 bases from V and 0 bases from J, with 10 bases between. Germline CDR1 is SGHDT and CDR2 is YYEEEE. The CDR3 is 15 residues long.

This clonotype showed up just once. V is TRBV16 and J is TRBJ2-7; D unresolved. The V gene's germline CDR1 is KGHSY and CDR2 FQNENV. The germline V and J ends were trimmed by 0 bases and 2 bases, with 8 bases remaining between them. The CDR3 runs 14 residues. CDR3 in amino acids: CASSQSGVTYEQYF. The CDR3 DNA reads as TGTGCCAGCAGCCAATCTGGGGTGACCTACGAGCAGTACTTC.

This chain connects TRBV27 to TRBJ1-1; D is perhaps TRBD1 (6 bases). Germline-derived CDR1 and CDR2 are MNHEY and SMNVEV (reference sequence). V lost 4 bases, J lost 0 bases, and 15 bases lay in between. CDR3 size: 16 residues. For the CDR3, the DNA is TGTGCCAGCAGTTCAGCCCGACAGGTTTTGAACACTGAAGCTTTCTTT. This encodes CASSSARQVLNTEAFF.

The V call is TRBV4-3, the J call TRBJ1-2, with D unclear. The CDR3 extends over 15 amino acids. Trimming shortened V by 5 bases and J by 1 base, and 14 bases separated the two germline ends. Per the germline V gene, CDR1 is LGHNA and CDR2 is YSLEER. The CDR3: CASSEGSTRNYGYTF. The CDR3, as DNA: TGCGCCAGCAGCGAAGGTAGTACACGTAACTATGGCTACACCTTC.

The V call is TRBV29-1, the J call TRBJ2-7, with D maybe TRBD2 (7 bases). Looked up from germline, CDR1 is SQVTM and CDR2 is ANQGSEA. This CDR3 contains 13 residues. V lost 4 bases, J lost 4 bases, and 14 bases lay in between. This CDR3 reads CSVGGGEHYEQYF. CDR3 in DNA: TGCAGCGTTGGCGGGGGCGAACATTACGAGCAGTACTTC.

The V and J genes are TRBV3-1 and TRBJ1-1; D unresolved. Trimming shortened V by 4 bases and J by 4 bases, and 16 bases separated the two germline ends. The CDR3 is 15 residues long. Looked up from germline, CDR1 is LGHDT and CDR2 is YNNKEL (reference sequence). The CDR3 DNA reads as TGTGCCAGCAGCCCAAGGACCTACCTAACCACTGAAGCTTTCTTT. It translates to CASSPRTYLTTEAFF.

The rearrangement links TRBV11-3 to TRBJ2-6, with D possibly matching TRBD2 (5 bases). Germline V gene sequence: CDR1 SGHNT, CDR2 YENEEA. The CDR3 spans 24 residues. V gave up 3 bases and J gave up 0 bases, with 33 bases separating them. Written as DNA, the CDR3 is TGTGCCAGCAGCTTTTGGGAGAGTTGGGAGCTTGGTGCCCCCTTATCCTCTGGGGCCAACGTCCTGACTTTC. Its translation is CASSFWESWELGAPLSSGANVLTF. Combining the CDR3 with reference TRBV11-3 and TRBJ2-6 gives the whole variable domain EAGVVQSPRYKIIEKKQPVAFWCNPISGHNTLYWYLQNLGQGPELLIRYENEEAVDDSQLPKDRFSAERLKGVDSTLKIQPAELGDSAVYLCASSFWESWELGAPLSSGANVLTFGAGSRLTVL.

The genes are TRBV20-1 and TRBJ2-1; TRBD2 is a possible D gene (6 bases). Deletions cut 5 bases from V and 9 bases from J, with 17 bases between. Germline CDR1 DFQATT, CDR2 SNEGSKA (reference sequence). The length of the CDR3 is 13 residues. The CDR3 bases are TGCAGTGCTGAAGGACTATCTTCCCCTGAGCAGTTCTTC. It is translated as CSAEGLSSPEQFF.

CDR3 in DNA: TGTGCCGTGAGGCCTCTCCCTTACGAGCCAACGCAGTATTTT. Translating gives CAVRPLPYEPTQYF. The genes are TRBV12-3 or TRBV12-4 and TRBJ2-3; D gene uncertain. CDR3 size: 14 residues. Trimming took off 11 bases at V and 9 bases at J, with 24 bases between the two ends.

V gene TRBV6-2 or TRBV6-3 combines with J gene TRBJ2-1, with D maybe TRBD1 (6 bases). CDR3 length: 17 amino acids. Deletions cut 0 bases from V and 1 base from J, with 13 bases between. The germline gives CDR1 MNHEY, CDR2 SVGEGT. The CDR3 sequence: CASSYSTRGYSYNEQFF. CDR3 sequence (DNA): TGTGCCAGCAGTTACTCGACAAGGGGGTATTCCTACAATGAGCAGTTCTTC.

This clonotype was picked up one time. The chain links TRBV28 to TRBJ2-7, with D perhaps matching TRBD2 (6 bases). V lost 6 bases, J lost 6 bases, and 18 bases lay in between. Germline V gene data show CDR1 as MDHEN and CDR2 as SYDVKM. This CDR3 has 14 amino acids. CDR3 sequence: CASSPGSGELEQYV. In DNA, the CDR3 is TGTGCCAGCAGCCCCGGTTCGGGAGAGCTCGAGCAGTACGTC.